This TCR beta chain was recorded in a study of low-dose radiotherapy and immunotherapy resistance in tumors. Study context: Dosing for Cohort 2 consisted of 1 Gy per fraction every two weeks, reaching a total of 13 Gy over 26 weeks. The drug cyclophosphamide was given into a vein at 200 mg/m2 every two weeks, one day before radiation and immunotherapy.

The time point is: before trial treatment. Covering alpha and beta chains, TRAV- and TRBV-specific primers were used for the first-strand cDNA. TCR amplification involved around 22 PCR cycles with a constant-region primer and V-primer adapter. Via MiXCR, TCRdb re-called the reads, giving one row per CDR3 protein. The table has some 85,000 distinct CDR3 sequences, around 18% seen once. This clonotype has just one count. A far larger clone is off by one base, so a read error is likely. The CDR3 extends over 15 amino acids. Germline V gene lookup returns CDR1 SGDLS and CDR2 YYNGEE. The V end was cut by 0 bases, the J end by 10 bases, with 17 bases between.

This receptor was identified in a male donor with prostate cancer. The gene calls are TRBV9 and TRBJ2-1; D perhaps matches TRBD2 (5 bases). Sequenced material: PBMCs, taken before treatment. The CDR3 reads CASSVGTGLSYEQFF. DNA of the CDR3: TGTGCCAGCAGCGTAGGAACTGGACTCTCCTACGAGCAGTTCTTC. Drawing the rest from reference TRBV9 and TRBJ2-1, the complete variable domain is DSGVTQTPKHLITATGQRVTLRCSPRSGDLSVYWYQQSLDQGLQFLIQYYNGEERAKGNILERFSAQQFPDLHSELNLSSLELGDSALYFCASSVGTGLSYEQFFGPGTRLTVL.